The text below deals with one T cell receptor beta chain. Its target is unknown. The CDR3 totals 15 residues. Trimming cost V 1 base and J 5 bases, with 12 bases left between them. Germline assignment: CDR1 LNHNV and CDR2 YYDKDF (reference sequence). The source of the sample is a study of cytomegalovirus exposure and HLA in healthy donors. Study-level findings and limits: An analysis done earlier found most TCR beta V segments productive about 87% or about 30% of the time. The study listed 150 to 200 cytomegalovirus-associated TCR beta chains. In a later analysis, donors in an Asian-associated ancestry cluster reportedly had fewer N-insertions in productive TCRs than the cohort mean.

This PCR relied on a set of 60 Vbeta primers and 13 Jbeta primers. Assay: immunoSEQ multiplex PCR; the TCRdb copy retains only in-frame clones and omits some. The sample has tens of thousands of clones. What was sequenced was PBMCs. This chain connects TRBV15 to TRBJ2-1; tentatively, D is TRBD1 (7 bases). This sequence originates from a woman aged 40 to 50 in good health and CMV-seropositive. The CDR3 here is CATSRVQGGDNEQFF. The CDR3, as DNA: TGTGCCACCAGCAGAGTTCAGGGGGGTGACAATGAGCAGTTCTTC. The full variable domain, with the rest looked up from reference TRBV15 and TRBJ2-1, is DAMVIQNPRYQVTQFGKPVTLSCSQTLNHNVMYWYQQKSSQAPKLLFHYYDKDFNNEADTPDNFQSRRPNTSFCFLDIRSPGLGDTAMYLCATSRVQGGDNEQFFGPGTRLTVL.